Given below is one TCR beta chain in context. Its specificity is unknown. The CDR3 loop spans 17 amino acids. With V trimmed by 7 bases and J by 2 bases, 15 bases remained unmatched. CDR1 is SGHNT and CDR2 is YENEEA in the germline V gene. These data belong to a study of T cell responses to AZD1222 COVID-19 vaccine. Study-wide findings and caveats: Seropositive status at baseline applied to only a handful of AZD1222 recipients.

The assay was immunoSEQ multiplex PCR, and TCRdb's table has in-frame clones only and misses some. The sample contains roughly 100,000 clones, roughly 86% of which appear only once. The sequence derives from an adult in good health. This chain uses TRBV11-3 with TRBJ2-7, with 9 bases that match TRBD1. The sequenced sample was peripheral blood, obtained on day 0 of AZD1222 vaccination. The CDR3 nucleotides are TGTGCCAGCACCGTCTCCCGCGACAGGGGGTATACCTACGAGCAGTACTTC. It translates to CASTVSRDRGYTYEQYF. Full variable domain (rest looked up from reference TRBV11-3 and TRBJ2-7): EAGVVQSPRYKIIEKKQPVAFWCNPISGHNTLYWYLQNLGQGPELLIRYENEEAVDDSQLPKDRFSAERLKGVDSTLKIQPAELGDSAVYLCASTVSRDRGYTYEQYFGPGTRLTVT.